This entry lists 19 T cell receptor beta chains sequenced from one sample in a study of blood T cell repertoires in COVID-19. Assay: immunoSEQ multiplex PCR; the TCRdb copy retains only in-frame clones and omits some. This sample has 50,000 to 60,000 clones; 75% to 85% occur once, and the top ten carry 15% to 20%. Sequenced input: peripheral blood. These receptors originate from a man aged 35 to 55 with acute or convalescent COVID-19.

This clone was counted once. This chain uses TRBV5-4 with TRBJ2-1, with 7 bases matching TRBD2. The V and J ends lost 6 bases and 10 bases, in that order; junction bases with no gene match: 7. The germline CDR1 and CDR2 sequences are SGHNT and YYREEE (reference sequence). CDR3 length: 12 amino acids. The CDR3 coding sequence is TGTGCCAGCACCAAGCGGGAAGGAGAGCAGTTCTTC. Translating gives CASTKREGEQFF.

This sequence joins TRBV2 and TRBJ1-2, with TRBD1 matching over 9 bases. Per germline, CDR1 SNHLY and CDR2 FYNNEI. V dropped 7 bases and J dropped 4; count of bases not matched to a gene: 10. The CDR3 has 15 residues. DNA for the CDR3: TGTGCCAGCACCTTGGGACAGGGATTTAGCTATGGCTACACCTTC. As protein: CASTLGQGFSYGYTF. The full variable domain, in which reference TRBV2 and TRBJ1-2 provide the parts outside the CDR3, is EPEVTQTPSHQVTQMGQEVILRCVPISNHLYFYWYRQILGQKVEFLVSFYNNEISEKSEIFDDQFSVERPDGSNFTLKIRSTKLEDSAMYFCASTLGQGFSYGYTFGSGTRLTVV.

The V and J genes are TRBV19 and TRBJ2-1, with a possible D match to TRBD1 (6 bases). V lost 4 bases, J lost 4 bases, and 14 bases lay in between. The germline V gene has CDR1 LNHDA and CDR2 SQIVND (reference sequence). The CDR3 is made up of 15 amino acids. The CDR3 here is CASSRAGDLYNEQFF. The CDR3 nucleotides are TGTGCCAGTAGTAGGGCAGGGGATTTGTACAATGAGCAGTTCTTC.

V gene TRBV19 combines with J gene TRBJ1-5; D is ambiguous. The CDR3 length is 13 residues. V lost 5 bases and J lost 4, with 9 bases in between. CDR1 is LNHDA and CDR2 is SQIVND in the germline V gene (reference sequence). The CDR3 DNA reads TGTGCCAGTAGTTTCGCAGGAAATCAGCCCCAGCATTTT. Translation gives CASSFAGNQPQHF. Complete variable domain (other parts from reference TRBV19 and TRBJ1-5): DGGITQSPKYLFRKEGQNVTLSCEQNLNHDAMYWYRQDPGQGLRLIYYSQIVNDFQKGDIAEGYSVSREKKESFPLTVTSAQKNPTAFYLCASSFAGNQPQHFGDGTRLSIL.

The chain is built from TRBV12-3 or TRBV12-4 and TRBJ1-6; no firm D call. CDR3 length equals 12 residues. The germline V and J ends were trimmed by 2 bases and 14 bases, with 10 bases remaining between them. In nucleotides, the CDR3 is TGTGCCAGCAGTTTAAACTATAGAGCCCTCCACTTT. This gives the protein CASSLNYRALHF.

This chain joins TRBV7-9 and TRBJ1-3; D might be TRBD1 (6 bases). This CDR3 has 14 amino acids. V lost 10 bases to trimming and J lost 3 bases, with 16 bases between them. Germline V gene lookup returns CDR1 SEHNR and CDR2 FQNEAQ (reference sequence). For the CDR3, the DNA is TGTGCCACCCCCCGGGGGGGGCTTGGAAACACCATATATTTT. This gives the protein CATPRGGLGNTIYF.

The V and J genes are TRBV19 and TRBJ1-4, with a possible D match to TRBD1 (6 bases). CDR1 and CDR2 (germline): LNHDA, SQIVND (reference sequence). The V and J ends lost 6 bases and 3 bases respectively, with 17 bases between them. The CDR3 has 16 residues. CDR3 residues: CASRILPGAANEKLFF. CDR3 DNA: TGTGCCAGTAGAATCCTACCAGGGGCAGCTAATGAAAAACTGTTTTTT.

The chain recombines TRBV19 with TRBJ2-1, with a possible D match to TRBD2 (6 bases). The V gene's germline CDR1 is LNHDA and CDR2 SQIVND (reference sequence). The CDR3 is made up of 16 amino acids. V was trimmed by 2 bases and J by 6 bases, leaving 17 bases between them. The CDR3 DNA sequence: TGTGCCAGTAGTATAAGGGACTCACCTCGGAGCAATGAGCAGTTCTTC. This sequence encodes CASSIRDSPRSNEQFF.

The chain employs TRBV2 and TRBJ2-5; weak D call: TRBD1 (8 bases). CDR1 is SNHLY, CDR2 FYNNEI, per germline. Trimming took 4 bases from V and 5 from J, leaving 17 bases between them. This CDR3 is 15 amino acids long. CDR3 sequence (DNA): TGTGCCAGCAGTGGACTACAGGGGGGGAGGGAGACCCAGTACTTC. Protein: CASSGLQGGRETQYF.

The V and J genes are TRBV7-2 and TRBJ2-3; D remains ambiguous. The CDR3 length is 12 residues. CDR1 and CDR2 (germline): SGHTA, FQGNSA. V was shortened by 1 base and J by 6 bases, with 5 bases between the two germline ends. The chain's CDR3 is CASSLVSDTQYF. The CDR3 nucleotides read TGTGCCAGCAGCTTAGTTTCGGATACGCAGTATTTT. The full variable domain, with the rest looked up from reference TRBV7-2 and TRBJ2-3, is GAGVSQSPSNKVTEKGKDVELRCDPISGHTALYWYRQSLGQGLEFLIYFQGNSAPDKSGLPSDRFSAERTGGSVSTLTIQRTQQEDSAVYLCASSLVSDTQYFGPGTRLTVL.

The J gene is TRBJ2-1, the V gene TRBV19; 11 bases fit TRBD2. After removal of 5 bases from V and 6 bases from J, the junction contained 3 bases not matched to a gene. CDR3 length: 14 residues. CDR1 is LNHDA and CDR2 is SQIVND in the germline V gene (reference sequence). The CDR3 loop reads CASSFSGRVNEQFF. The DNA of the CDR3 is TGTGCCAGTAGTTTTAGCGGGAGGGTCAATGAGCAGTTCTTC.

The chain carries TRBV19 and TRBJ1-5; TRBD1 aligns across 10 bases. Germline V gives CDR1 LNHDA, CDR2 SQIVND (reference sequence). This CDR3 is 16 amino acids long. J gave up 6 bases and V 5 bases, and 10 bases lay outside the gene matches. The DNA of the CDR3 is TGTGCCAGTAGTCGAGGTCCGGGACAGGGGACTCAGCCCCAGCATTTT. It is translated as CASSRGPGQGTQPQHF.

This clone showed up just once. The rearrangement uses TRBV6-4 and TRBJ1-1, with 7 positions matching TRBD1. Germline lookup yields CDR1 MRHNA and CDR2 SNTAGT. The CDR3 extends over 15 amino acids. Trimming took 7 bases from V and 4 from J; bases not matched to a gene: 12. The CDR3 here is CASKQQGIGGTEAFF. The CDR3 bases are TGTGCCAGCAAACAACAGGGGATCGGGGGCACTGAAGCTTTCTTT.

A word on this clone: Compared with germline, one end of the junction differs, possibly owing to a read error. The chain links TRBV2 to TRBJ1-5; D uncertain. The CDR3 runs to 14 residues. Germline CDR1 and CDR2: SNHLY and FYNNEI. The CDR3 DNA is TGTGCCAGCAGCGAAGAGAGGCGCTATCAGCCCCAGCATTTT. Translating gives CASSEERRYQPQHF.

In its sample, this clone was seen a few times. Other DNA sequences within the sample encode an identical CDR3. The genes are TRBV19 and TRBJ1-1, with TRBD1 matching 8 bases. The junction had 4 bases not matched to a gene; V was cut back by 2 bases and J by 11 bases. The germline V gene has CDR1 LNHDA and CDR2 SQIVND (reference sequence). CDR3 length equals 12 residues. The DNA of the CDR3 is TGTGCCAGTAGTATAAAGGGACAGGCTGCTTTCTTT. The encoded protein is CASSIKGQAAFF.

The CDR3 nucleotides read TGTGCCAGCACCCGGGGGGCGGGGGAGCAGTTCTTC. Protein sequence: CASTRGAGEQFF. The chain recombines TRBV3-1 (or the pseudogene TRBV3-2) with TRBJ2-1; maybe TRBD2 (7 bases). This CDR3 contains 12 residues. Germline CDR1 LGHDT, CDR2 YNNKEL (reference sequence). Deletions cut 7 bases from V and 10 bases from J, with 14 bases between.

V and J are TRBV5-1 and TRBJ2-3; D is perhaps TRBD1 (5 bases). Trimming left V 4 bases short and J 2 bases short, with 11 bases between. The V gene's germline CDR1 is SGHRS and CDR2 YFSETQ. CDR3 length equals 14 residues. CDR3 nucleotide sequence: TGCGCCAGCAGCACAGGACAAACCACAGATACGCAGTATTTT. Its translation is CASSTGQTTDTQYF. Complete variable domain (other parts from reference TRBV5-1 and TRBJ2-3): KAGVTQTPRYLIKTRGQQVTLSCSPISGHRSVSWYQQTPGQGLQFLFEYFSETQRNKGNFPGRFSGRQFSNSRSEMNVSTLELGDSALYLCASSTGQTTDTQYFGPGTRLTVL.

This clone has only one observation. V usage is TRBV11-2 and J usage is TRBJ2-1, with 10 bases fitting TRBD2. The CDR3 contains 17 residues. CDR1 is SGHAT, CDR2 FQNNGV, per germline. Trimming removed 5 bases from V and 5 bases from J; junction bases left unmatched: 12. DNA for the CDR3: TGTGCCAGCAGCCCACAAGAGGGACTAGCGCCCAACAATGAGCAGTTCTTC. Its protein product is CASSPQEGLAPNNEQFF. The complete variable domain, with remaining parts taken from reference TRBV11-2 and TRBJ2-1, reads EAGVAQSPRYKIIEKRQSVAFWCNPISGHATLYWYQQILGQGPKLLIQFQNNGVVDDSQLPKDRFSAERLKGVDSTLKIQPAKLEDSAVYLCASSPQEGLAPNNEQFFGPGTRLTVL.

The chain is built from TRBV3-1 (or the pseudogene TRBV3-2) and TRBJ1-2, with TRBD1 as a possible D gene (5 bases). The CDR3 has 16 residues. V dropped 4 bases and J dropped 2 bases, with 17 bases sitting between them. From germline, CDR1 is LGHDT and CDR2 YNNKEL (reference sequence). The CDR3 region has the DNA TGTGCCAGCAGCCGGACCTTCAGGGATGCCAACTATGGCTACACCTTC. Amino acids: CASSRTFRDANYGYTF.